This TCR beta chain was identified in a study of neurological immune-mediated disorders. This clonotype was counted many times. V was shortened by 4 bases and J by 6 bases, with 16 bases between the two germline ends. CDR3 length: 15 residues. Germline V gene lookup returns CDR1 KGHDR and CDR2 SFDVKD. TCRdb re-analysed the 5' RACE reads in MiXCR, keeping a single row per CDR3 protein. The sample contains tens of thousands of distinct CDR3 sequences, under 7.5% of which appear only once. The sample comprised PBMCs. The TCR was taken from a woman between 40 and 55 years old in good health. The chain recombines TRBV24-1 with TRBJ2-3, with D perhaps TRBD1 or TRBD2 (5 bases each). CDR3: CATSERGVPPDTQYF. For the CDR3, the DNA is TGTGCCACCAGTGAACGAGGGGTTCCACCCGATACGCAGTATTTT.